This record looks at one T cell receptor (beta chain) sequence and its context. As yet, its antigen is unknown. The CDR3 contains 17 residues. This sample is part of a study of a mutant IDH1 vaccine in newly diagnosed glioma. Study-wide results and caveats: In 93.3% of patients, immune responses induced by the vaccine occurred.

Clones were read by immunoSEQ multiplex PCR, and TCRdb kept only the in-frame ones, dropping some. The sample carries roughly 32,000 clones, roughly 85% recorded once. The time point denotes: week 35, safety follow-up. Doses consisted of 300 ug of mutant IDH1 20-mer peptide each, paired with topical imiquimod. The chain is built from TRBV21-1 and TRBJ1-1. TRBV21-1 is assigned pseudogene status. Sequenced material: PBMCs, taken from a glioma patient whose treatment included an IDH1 peptide vaccine. The sequence derives from a woman younger than 35 with glioma. The CDR3 protein is CASSKDLFNGMNTEAFF. The CDR3 nucleotides read TGTGCCAGCAGCAAAGATCTTTTTAACGGGATGAACACTGAAGCTTTCTTT.